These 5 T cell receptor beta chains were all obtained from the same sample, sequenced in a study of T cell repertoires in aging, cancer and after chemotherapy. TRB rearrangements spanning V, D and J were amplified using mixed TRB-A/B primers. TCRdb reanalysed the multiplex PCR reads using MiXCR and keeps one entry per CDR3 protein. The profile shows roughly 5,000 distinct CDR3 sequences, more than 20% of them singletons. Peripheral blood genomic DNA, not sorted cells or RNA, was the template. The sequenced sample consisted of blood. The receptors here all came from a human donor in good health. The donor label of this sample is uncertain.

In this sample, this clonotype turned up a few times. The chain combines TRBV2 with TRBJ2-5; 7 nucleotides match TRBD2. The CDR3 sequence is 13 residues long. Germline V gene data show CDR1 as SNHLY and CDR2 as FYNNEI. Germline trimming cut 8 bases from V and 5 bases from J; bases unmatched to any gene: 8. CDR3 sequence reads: CASGSLAEETQYF. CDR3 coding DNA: TGTGCCAGCGGATCTCTAGCGGAGGAGACCCAGTACTTC.

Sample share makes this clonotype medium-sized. CDR3 DNA: TGTGCCACCACAGGGGCTGGAAACACCATATATTTT. Protein: CATTGAGNTIYF. The J gene is TRBJ1-3, the V gene TRBV10-3; 7 bases line up with TRBD1. Trimming cost V 10 bases and J 2 bases; bases outside gene matches: 2. The CDR3 is 12 amino acids. Per germline, CDR1 ENHRY and CDR2 SYGVKD.

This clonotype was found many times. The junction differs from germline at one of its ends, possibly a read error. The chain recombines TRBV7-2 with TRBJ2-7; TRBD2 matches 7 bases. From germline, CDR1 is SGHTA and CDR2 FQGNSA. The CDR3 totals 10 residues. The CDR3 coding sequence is TGTGCCAAATGGGAGGGCATGAGTCAGTTC. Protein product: CAKWEGMSQF.

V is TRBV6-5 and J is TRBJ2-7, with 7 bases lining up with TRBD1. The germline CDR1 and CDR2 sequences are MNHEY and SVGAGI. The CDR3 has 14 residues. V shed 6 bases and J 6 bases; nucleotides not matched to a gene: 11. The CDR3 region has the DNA TGTGCCAGCAGATCCCCACAGGGGTTGGGCGAGCAGTACTTC. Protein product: CASRSPQGLGEQYF.

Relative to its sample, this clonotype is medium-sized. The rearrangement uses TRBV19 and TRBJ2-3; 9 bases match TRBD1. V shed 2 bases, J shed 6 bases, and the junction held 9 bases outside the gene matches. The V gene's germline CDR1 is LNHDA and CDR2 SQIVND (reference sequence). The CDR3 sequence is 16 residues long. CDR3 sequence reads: CASSIIPGQGSDTQYF. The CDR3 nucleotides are TGTGCCAGTAGTATAATCCCGGGACAGGGATCCGATACGCAGTATTTT.